The rows below give T cell receptor beta chains drawn from one sample of a study of cytomegalovirus exposure and HLA in healthy donors. Sequencing used immunoSEQ multiplex PCR; TCRdb keeps in-frame clones, though not all of them. The table includes about 160,000 clones, about three quarters detected once. Sequenced input: PBMCs. These receptors were taken from a woman between 50 and 59 years old in good health and CMV-seropositive. Both conserved end residues are part of each CDR3. D genes are given only for firm matches. Rows may omit the clone size; those that give it use once, few, many or a size class.

j_call: TRBJ2-2
v_call: TRBV29-1
clone_size: .
d_call: .
cdr3_aa: CSVDGAGRSNAGELFF
cdr3_nt: TGCAGCGTTGATGGGGCAGGGAGGTCAAACGCCGGGGAGCTGTTTTTT

j_call: TRBJ1-3
v_call: TRBV7-2
clone_size: .
d_call: .
cdr3_aa: CASTIGGSGNTIYF
cdr3_nt: TGTGCCAGCACCATAGGGGGTTCTGGAAACACCATATATTTT

j_call: TRBJ1-3
v_call: TRBV19
clone_size: .
d_call: TRBD1
cdr3_aa: CASSIGGDRGHTIYF
cdr3_nt: TGTGCCAGTAGTATCGGGGGCGACAGGGGCCACACCATATATTTT

j_call: TRBJ2-7
v_call: TRBV29-1
clone_size: .
d_call: .
cdr3_aa: CSVLAFESSSYEQYF
cdr3_nt: TGCAGCGTTTTAGCGTTTGAGAGCAGCTCCTACGAGCAGTACTTC

j_call: TRBJ1-6
v_call: TRBV5-6
clone_size: .
d_call: .
cdr3_aa: CASSPIRGSYNSPLHF
cdr3_nt: TGTGCCAGCAGCCCGATCCGGGGCTCCTATAATTCACCCCTCCACTTT

j_call: TRBJ2-7
v_call: TRBV11-3
clone_size: .
d_call: TRBD2
cdr3_aa: CASSRFSGYEQYF
cdr3_nt: TGTGCCAGCAGCCGATTTAGCGGGTACGAGCAGTACTTC

j_call: TRBJ1-2
v_call: TRBV4-2
clone_size: .
d_call: .
cdr3_aa: CASSQDTGTLYGYTF
cdr3_nt: TGTGCCAGCAGCCAGGATACCGGGACACTTTATGGCTACACCTTC

j_call: TRBJ1-2
v_call: TRBV28
clone_size: .
d_call: .
cdr3_aa: CASSLSRVSGYTF
cdr3_nt: TGTGCCAGCAGTTTATCCCGGGTATCCGGCTACACCTTC

j_call: TRBJ2-7
v_call: TRBV2
clone_size: .
d_call: TRBD2
cdr3_aa: CASTREGNEQYF
cdr3_nt: TGTGCCAGCACACGGGAGGGCAACGAGCAGTACTTC

j_call: TRBJ1-5
v_call: TRBV19
clone_size: once
d_call: TRBD1
cdr3_aa: CASSTWTGRVNQPQHF
cdr3_nt: TGTGCCAGTAGTACCTGGACAGGGAGAGTCAATCAGCCCCAGCATTTT

j_call: TRBJ1-6
v_call: TRBV5-1
clone_size: .
d_call: .
cdr3_aa: CASSLIPQASGKYNSPLHF
cdr3_nt: TGCGCCAGCAGCTTGATTCCCCAAGCCAGCGGGAAGTATAATTCACCCCTCCACTTT

j_call: TRBJ2-5
v_call: TRBV11-2
clone_size: .
d_call: .
cdr3_aa: CASSRQYQETQYF
cdr3_nt: TGTGCCAGCAGCCGACAGTACCAAGAGACCCAGTACTTC

j_call: TRBJ2-1
v_call: TRBV18
clone_size: .
d_call: .
cdr3_aa: CASSPTVNNEQFF
cdr3_nt: TGTGCCAGCTCACCGACAGTGAACAATGAGCAGTTCTTC

j_call: TRBJ2-2
v_call: TRBV7-2
clone_size: .
d_call: .
cdr3_aa: CASSLGGGTTGELFF
cdr3_nt: TGTGCCAGCAGCTTAGGTGGAGGGACCACCGGGGAGCTGTTTTTT

j_call: TRBJ1-4
v_call: TRBV2
clone_size: .
d_call: .
cdr3_aa: CASSSRRGREKLFF
cdr3_nt: TGTGCCAGCAGTTCACGCAGGGGTCGTGAAAAACTGTTTTTT

j_call: TRBJ2-7
v_call: TRBV5-6
clone_size: .
d_call: TRBD1
cdr3_aa: CASSWGTGLDEQYF
cdr3_nt: TGTGCCAGCAGCTGGGGGACAGGGCTTGACGAGCAGTACTTC

j_call: TRBJ2-7
v_call: TRBV27
clone_size: .
d_call: TRBD2
cdr3_aa: CASSPGLLTYEQYF
cdr3_nt: TGTGCCAGCAGTCCGGGACTACTTACCTACGAGCAGTACTTC

j_call: TRBJ2-5
v_call: TRBV7-9
clone_size: once
d_call: .
cdr3_aa: CASSRVETQYF
cdr3_nt: TGTGCCAGCAGCCGTGTCGAGACCCAGTACTTC

j_call: TRBJ2-7
v_call: TRBV4-1
clone_size: .
d_call: TRBD2
cdr3_aa: CASSQNSGPYEQYF
cdr3_nt: TGCGCCAGCAGCCAGAATAGCGGGCCCTACGAGCAGTACTTC

j_call: TRBJ2-1
v_call: TRBV29-1
clone_size: .
d_call: TRBD2
cdr3_aa: CSVDLFSGSAYNEQFF
cdr3_nt: TGCAGCGTTGACCTTTTTAGCGGGTCCGCCTACAATGAGCAGTTCTTC

j_call: TRBJ1-3
v_call: TRBV18
clone_size: .
d_call: .
cdr3_aa: CASSPAGGATLNAGVIYF
cdr3_nt: TGTGCCAGCTCACCCGCCGGCGGTGCGACACTAAACGCGGGGGTTATATATTTT

j_call: TRBJ2-3
v_call: TRBV7-9
clone_size: .
d_call: TRBD1
cdr3_aa: CASSSQGAGDTQYF
cdr3_nt: TGTGCCAGCAGCTCCCAGGGGGCAGGGGATACGCAGTATTTT

j_call: TRBJ1-5
v_call: TRBV7-6
clone_size: few
d_call: .
cdr3_aa: CASTDKAGDQPQHF
cdr3_nt: TGTGCCAGCACCGACAAGGCGGGAGATCAGCCCCAGCATTTT

j_call: TRBJ2-2
v_call: TRBV19
clone_size: .
d_call: TRBD1
cdr3_aa: CASSMGQAPGELFF
cdr3_nt: TGTGCCAGTAGTATGGGACAGGCCCCCGGGGAGCTGTTTTTT

j_call: TRBJ2-2
v_call: TRBV5-5
clone_size: .
d_call: .
cdr3_aa: CASSQVVDTGELFF
cdr3_nt: TGTGCCAGCAGCCAAGTAGTGGACACCGGGGAGCTGTTTTTT

j_call: TRBJ2-3
v_call: TRBV7-9
clone_size: .
d_call: TRBD2
cdr3_aa: CASSGLAEPTDTQYF
cdr3_nt: TGTGCCAGCAGCGGGCTAGCGGAGCCCACAGATACGCAGTATTTT

j_call: TRBJ2-3
v_call: TRBV7-9
clone_size: .
d_call: .
cdr3_aa: CASSLEIAASTDTQYF
cdr3_nt: TGTGCCAGCAGCTTAGAAATAGCGGCGAGCACAGATACGCAGTATTTT

j_call: TRBJ2-1
v_call: TRBV29-1
clone_size: .
d_call: TRBD2
cdr3_aa: CSVEDHGRAWGNEQFF
cdr3_nt: TGCAGCGTTGAAGATCACGGGAGGGCTTGGGGCAATGAGCAGTTCTTC

j_call: TRBJ2-7
v_call: TRBV28
clone_size: .
d_call: TRBD1
cdr3_aa: CASSLSHRGEQYF
cdr3_nt: TGTGCCAGCAGTTTATCGCACAGGGGCGAGCAGTACTTC

j_call: TRBJ2-7
v_call: TRBV29-1
clone_size: few
d_call: TRBD1
cdr3_aa: CSVAPGQSYEQYF
cdr3_nt: TGCAGCGTTGCCCCGGGACAGTCCTACGAGCAGTACTTC

j_call: TRBJ1-1
v_call: TRBV2
clone_size: .
d_call: .
cdr3_aa: CASSESVGGNTEAFF
cdr3_nt: TGTGCCAGCAGTGAATCTGTAGGGGGGAACACTGAAGCTTTCTTT

j_call: TRBJ1-3
v_call: TRBV9
clone_size: .
d_call: .
cdr3_aa: CASSPRPGGGNTIYF
cdr3_nt: TGTGCCAGCAGCCCCCGACCCGGAGGTGGAAACACCATATATTTT

j_call: TRBJ1-5
v_call: TRBV6-1
clone_size: .
d_call: .
cdr3_aa: CASSEAYRDQPQHF
cdr3_nt: TGTGCCAGCAGTGAAGCTTACAGGGACCAGCCCCAGCATTTT

j_call: TRBJ1-6
v_call: TRBV27
clone_size: .
d_call: TRBD1
cdr3_aa: CATRLVQGAAYNSPLHF
cdr3_nt: TGTGCCACCCGGTTGGTACAGGGGGCGGCCTATAATTCACCCCTCCACTTT

j_call: TRBJ2-2
v_call: TRBV18
clone_size: .
d_call: .
cdr3_aa: CASSWSVGNTGELFF
cdr3_nt: TGTGCCAGCTCATGGAGTGTCGGGAACACCGGGGAGCTGTTTTTT

j_call: TRBJ2-4
v_call: TRBV11-1
clone_size: .
d_call: TRBD2
cdr3_aa: CASSRYGTSGSKNIQYF
cdr3_nt: TGTGCCAGCAGCCGATACGGGACTAGCGGTTCCAAAAACATTCAGTACTTC

j_call: TRBJ2-3
v_call: TRBV19
clone_size: .
d_call: .
cdr3_aa: CASSIQGDNTDTQYF
cdr3_nt: TGTGCCAGTAGTATTCAGGGCGACAACACAGATACGCAGTATTTT

j_call: TRBJ1-3
v_call: TRBV7-8
clone_size: few
d_call: .
cdr3_aa: CASSFRQSSGNTIYF
cdr3_nt: TGTGCCAGCAGCTTTAGACAGAGCTCTGGAAACACCATATATTTT

j_call: TRBJ2-1
v_call: TRBV5-4
clone_size: .
d_call: TRBD2
cdr3_aa: CASSPGTSRDNEQFF
cdr3_nt: TGTGCCAGCAGCCCCGGGACTAGCAGAGACAATGAGCAGTTCTTC

j_call: TRBJ2-5
v_call: TRBV4-3
clone_size: .
d_call: .
cdr3_aa: CASSAPGETQYF
cdr3_nt: TGCGCCAGCAGTGCCCCCGGGGAGACCCAGTACTTC

j_call: TRBJ2-4
v_call: TRBV2
clone_size: .
d_call: TRBD1
cdr3_aa: CASSRPRTGDIQYF
cdr3_nt: TGTGCCAGCAGCCGACCCCGGACAGGGGACATTCAGTACTTC

j_call: TRBJ2-5
v_call: TRBV7-9
clone_size: .
d_call: TRBD2
cdr3_aa: CASSLGLAGGPPTQYF
cdr3_nt: TGTGCCAGCAGCTTAGGGCTAGCGGGAGGGCCCCCGACCCAGTACTTC

j_call: TRBJ2-3
v_call: TRBV2
clone_size: .
d_call: TRBD2
cdr3_aa: CASRGTSGRTTDTQYF
cdr3_nt: TGTGCCAGCAGGGGGACTAGCGGGAGGACCACAGATACGCAGTATTTT